The 14 T cell receptor beta chains in this list originate from one sample, sequenced in a study of human T cells and chemical hapten exposure. Stated time point: patch test 1, 2 weeks after DPC sensitization. Treatment reported: therapeutic diphenylcyclopropenone sensitization with weekly scalp DPC. Via MiXCR, TCRdb re-called the RACE reads, giving one row per CDR3 protein. This repertoire shows fewer than 400,000 distinct CDR3 sequences, around 7% found once; its top ten account for less than 10%. Source: whole blood, taken in connection with sensitization to the hapten diphenylcyclopropenone (DPC). These receptors came from a woman between 18 and 29 years old with alopecia areata. Some clones in this sample may be carry-over from other donors' samples.

The table lists this clonotype with many counts. The chain employs TRBV10-3 and TRBJ2-3; TRBD2 matches 9 bases. V was pared by 0 bases and J by 6 bases, with 1 base of the junction left unmatched. CDR1 is ENHRY, CDR2 SYGVKD, per germline. CDR3 length: 14 residues. The CDR3 sequence is CAISESTSGDTQYF. For the CDR3, the DNA is TGTGCCATCAGTGAGTCCACTAGCGGGGATACGCAGTATTTT.

This clonotype has ten or more counts. V is TRBV12-3 or TRBV12-4 and J is TRBJ1-5, with D perhaps matching TRBD1 (5 bases). The germline V and J ends were trimmed by 1 base and 7 bases, with 11 bases remaining between them. The CDR3 covers 14 residues. CDR3 loop: CASSLGRVRQPQHF. The CDR3 DNA sequence: TGTGCCAGCAGTTTAGGCAGGGTTCGCCAGCCCCAGCATTTT.

This clonotype was found a few times. V gene TRBV5-1 combines with J gene TRBJ2-1; TRBD1 matches 10 bases. The germline V gene has CDR1 SGHRS and CDR2 YFSETQ. The CDR3 is 15 residues long. V lost 5 bases and J lost 6; bases outside the gene matches: 8. CDR3 sequence (DNA): TGCGCCAGCAGAGCGACAGGGGGCACTTTCAATGAGCAGTTCTTC. Translated, it gives CASRATGGTFNEQFF.

This clonotype showed up many times. The chain recombines TRBV5-4 with TRBJ2-2; D gene uncertain. Germline loops: CDR1 SGHNT, CDR2 YYREEE (reference sequence). V was trimmed by 6 bases and J by 1 base, leaving 7 bases between them. The CDR3 contains 13 residues. CDR3: CASTRQNTGELFF. DNA of the CDR3: TGTGCCAGCACCAGACAGAACACCGGGGAGCTGTTTTTT.

This chain links TRBV25-1 with TRBJ2-3; D is ambiguous. The CDR3 has 17 amino acids. The V gene lost 1 base and the J gene lost 0 bases, with 14 bases spanning the gap. The V gene's germline CDR1 is MGHDK and CDR2 SYGVNS. This chain's CDR3 is CASSEFPTMASTDTQYF. The DNA of the CDR3 is TGTGCCAGCAGTGAATTCCCGACCATGGCTAGCACAGATACGCAGTATTTT.

This clonotype was seen a handful of times. V usage is TRBV7-6 and J usage is TRBJ2-3; D unclear. Germline V gives CDR1 SGHVS, CDR2 FNYEAQ. The CDR3 consists of 15 residues. Trimming removed 1 base at V and 2 bases at J, with 10 bases between. CDR3 sequence reads: CASSLGALPTDTQYF. The CDR3 DNA reads as TGTGCCAGCAGCTTAGGGGCACTCCCCACAGATACGCAGTATTTT.

This clonotype was seen only a few times. The chain has TRBV5-4 and TRBJ2-1, with D perhaps matching TRBD1 (6 bases). The CDR3 spans 13 residues. The germline V and J ends were trimmed by 0 bases and 15 bases, with 16 bases remaining between them. Germline CDR1 is SGHNT and CDR2 is YYREEE (reference sequence). The CDR3: CASSLGDRDTWFF. The CDR3 DNA sequence: TGTGCCAGCAGCTTGGGCGACCGGGACACCTGGTTCTTC.

This clonotype was observed a few times. CDR3 nucleotides: TGTGCCAGCAGCTTTAGGGTTGATGGGGAGCTGTTTTTT. Its translation: CASSFRVDGELFF. This rearrangement joins TRBV11-2 to TRBJ2-2; D is unresolved. The V end was cut by 3 bases, the J end by 8 bases, with 10 bases between. Germline V CDR1 and CDR2: SGHAT, FQNNGV. CDR3 size: 13 residues.

In its sample, this clonotype was seen many times. This chain joins TRBV5-4 and TRBJ1-6; 10 bases line up with TRBD1. The germline CDR1 and CDR2 sequences are SGHNT and YYREEE (reference sequence). CDR3 length: 17 amino acids. V shed 6 bases and J 4 bases; nucleotides not matched to a gene: 10. Here the CDR3 DNA reads TGTGCCAGCACCGCCCTGGGACAGGGGATATATAATTCACCCCTCCACTTT. As protein: CASTALGQGIYNSPLHF.

This chain links TRBV2 with TRBJ2-5; D possibly corresponds to TRBD2 (5 bases). The V gene lost 4 bases and the J gene lost 0 bases, with 9 bases spanning the gap. The CDR3 runs to 14 residues. Germline V CDR1 and CDR2: SNHLY, FYNNEI. The CDR3 DNA sequence: TGTGCCAGCAGTGTGATAGCGCACCAAGAGACCCAGTACTTC. Protein product: CASSVIAHQETQYF. The whole variable domain, filled in from reference TRBV2 and TRBJ2-5, reads EPEVTQTPSHQVTQMGQEVILRCVPISNHLYFYWYRQILGQKVEFLVSFYNNEISEKSEIFDDQFSVERPDGSNFTLKIRSTKLEDSAMYFCASSVIAHQETQYFGPGTRLLVL.

This clonotype was counted many times. CDR3 residues: CASSPRGTDTQYF. CDR3 sequence (DNA): TGTGCCAGCAGCCCCCGGGGCACAGATACGCAGTATTTT. The chain links TRBV7-2 to TRBJ2-3; D is unclear. The CDR3 is 13 amino acids. V lost 5 bases and J lost 1, with 7 bases in between. CDR1 is SGHTA, CDR2 FQGNSA, per germline.

The CDR3 nucleotides are TGTGCCAGCAGTCTCGGACTAGCGGGGGGCTCCTACGAGCAGTACTTC. As protein: CASSLGLAGGSYEQYF. The V call is TRBV11-1, the J call TRBJ2-7; 14 positions match TRBD2. This CDR3 spans 16 amino acids. Germline lookup yields CDR1 SGHAT and CDR2 FQDESV (reference sequence). Trimming took 6 bases from V and 0 from J; bases not matched to a gene: 4.

This clonotype was seen many times. As DNA, the CDR3 is TGTGCCAGCAGTTATGACACCTCTGGGGCCAACGTCCTGACTTTC. Amino acid sequence: CASSYDTSGANVLTF. The chain uses TRBV6-5 and TRBJ2-6, with D uncertain. Germline values: CDR1 MNHEY, CDR2 SVGAGI. Trimming took off 3 bases at V and 0 bases at J, with 6 bases between the two ends. The CDR3 runs to 15 residues.

This chain's CDR3 is CASKTIGGEAFF. The CDR3 coding sequence is TGTGCCAGCAAAACGATAGGGGGTGAAGCTTTCTTT. The rearrangement uses TRBV6-1 and TRBJ1-1; a weak D match, TRBD1 (6 bases). Looked up from germline, CDR1 is MNHNS and CDR2 is SASEGT. The V gene lost 7 bases and the J gene lost 7 bases, with 13 bases spanning the gap. The CDR3 runs 12 residues.